The rows below give T cell receptor beta chains drawn from one sample of a study of shared clonotypes between healthy human individuals. TCRdb keeps only in-frame clones here, not all; method: immunoSEQ multiplex PCR. Of about 1 million clones listed, about 75% are singletons. The material sequenced was memory CD4+ T cells sorted from blood. Receptors were obtained from a man between 18 and 29 years old in good health. Both conserved end residues are part of each CDR3. D genes are given only for firm matches. Size is stated for part of the rows, as once, few or many counts, or as a class when the clone is expanded.

abundance,v_gene,d_gene,j_gene,CDR3nt,CDR3aa
few,TRBV5-4,NA,TRBJ2-3,TGTGCCAGCAGCTTGGCGGGCACAGATACGCAGTATTTT,CASSLAGTDTQYF
NA,TRBV19,TRBD1,TRBJ1-2,TGTGCCAGCCGTAAGACAGGGCTCGGCTCTGGCTACACCTTC,CASRKTGLGSGYTF
NA,TRBV5-1,NA,TRBJ1-5,TGCGCCAGCAGCTTGGAGGGGAACGGACATCAGCCCCAGCATTTT,CASSLEGNGHQPQHF
NA,TRBV7-8,TRBD2,TRBJ2-3,TGTGCCAGCAGCTTCGGTAACTGGGGGGCTAGCGGGACAGATACGCAGTATTTT,CASSFGNWGASGTDTQYF
NA,TRBV4-3,TRBD1,TRBJ1-4,TGCGCCAGCAGCCAAGAGGGAAAGGGACAGCCTAATGAAAAACTGTTTTTT,CASSQEGKGQPNEKLFF
NA,TRBV6-5,NA,TRBJ2-1,TGTGCCAGCCGCTCTCACGCGAGCTCCTACAATGAGCAGTTCTTC,CASRSHASSYNEQFF
NA,TRBV19,NA,TRBJ2-3,TGTGCCAGTAGTATCGTTGGCAGAGGGGCCCCAGATACGCAGTATTTT,CASSIVGRGAPDTQYF
NA,TRBV30,NA,TRBJ2-6,TGTGCCTGGAGTGTAGGAACAGCTTTATTCTCTGGGGCCAACGTCCTGACTTTC,CAWSVGTALFSGANVLTF
NA,TRBV5-1,TRBD1,TRBJ1-2,TGCGCCAGCAGCTTGGGTGAGGCAGGGGGCAATGGCTACACCTTC,CASSLGEAGGNGYTF
NA,TRBV5-1,TRBD1,TRBJ1-4,TGCGCCAGCAGCTTTATGACAGGGGCGAGTAGGGAAAAACTGTTTTTT,CASSFMTGASREKLFF
NA,TRBV30,TRBD1,TRBJ1-1,TGTGCCTGGAGCTCAGGGGGCAAGTACACTGAAGCTTTCTTT,CAWSSGGKYTEAFF
NA,TRBV30,TRBD1,TRBJ2-7,TGTGCCTGGAGTCGGCCAGGGGGTTTCTACGAGCAGTACTTC,CAWSRPGGFYEQYF
NA,TRBV19,NA,TRBJ1-4,TGTGCCAGTAGTTCCAGGGTGGGAGAAAAACTGTTTTTT,CASSSRVGEKLFF
NA,TRBV7-3,NA,TRBJ2-5,TGTGCCAGCAGTCCACAGGGCGGGGAGACCCAGTACTTC,CASSPQGGETQYF
NA,TRBV30,TRBD2,TRBJ2-5,TGTGCCTGGAGTGCCGGGGGGACTAGCGGGAGAGAGACCCAGTACTTC,CAWSAGGTSGRETQYF
once,TRBV11-2,NA,TRBJ1-2,TGTGCCAGCAGCGCCGGACAGTTAAATAACTATGGCTACACCTTC,CASSAGQLNNYGYTF
few,TRBV6-5,NA,TRBJ2-7,TGTGCCAGTGGAACAGGGTACTACGAGCAGTACTTC,CASGTGYYEQYF
NA,TRBV20-1,NA,TRBJ1-1,TGCAGTGCTTACACTGGCACTGAAGCTTTCTTT,CSAYTGTEAFF
NA,TRBV16,NA,TRBJ1-5,TGTGCCAGCAGCCAGTCGACACTTAGCAATCAGCCCCAGCATTTT,CASSQSTLSNQPQHF
NA,TRBV28,NA,TRBJ2-7,TGTGCCAGCACCTCACAGGGTGTCTACGAGCAGTACTTC,CASTSQGVYEQYF
few,TRBV7-9,NA,TRBJ1-6,TGTGCCAGCAGCTTTTCAGGAGGGTTCGATTCACCCCTCCACTTT,CASSFSGGFDSPLHF
once,TRBV11-2,NA,TRBJ2-1,TGTGCCAGCAGCTTAGATCGGCTCAGCGTTGAGCAGTTCTTC,CASSLDRLSVEQFF
NA,TRBV7-9,TRBD2,TRBJ2-3,TGTGCCAGCTGCACTAGCGGCTCTAGCACAGATACGCAGTATTTT,CASCTSGSSTDTQYF